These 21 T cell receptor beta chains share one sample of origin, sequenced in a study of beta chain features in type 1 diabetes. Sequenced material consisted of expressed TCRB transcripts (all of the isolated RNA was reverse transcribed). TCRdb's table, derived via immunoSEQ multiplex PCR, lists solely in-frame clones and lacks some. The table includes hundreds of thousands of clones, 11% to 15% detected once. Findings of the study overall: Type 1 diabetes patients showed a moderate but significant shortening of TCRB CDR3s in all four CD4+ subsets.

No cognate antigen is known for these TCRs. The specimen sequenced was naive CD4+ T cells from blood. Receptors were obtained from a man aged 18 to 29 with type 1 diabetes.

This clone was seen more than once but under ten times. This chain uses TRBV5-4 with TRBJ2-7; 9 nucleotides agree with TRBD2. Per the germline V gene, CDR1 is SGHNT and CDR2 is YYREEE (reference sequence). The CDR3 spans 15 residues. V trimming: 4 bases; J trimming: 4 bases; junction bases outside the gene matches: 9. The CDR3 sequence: CASSRASGGFYEQYF. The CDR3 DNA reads TGTGCCAGCAGCCGGGCCAGCGGGGGGTTTTACGAGCAGTACTTC. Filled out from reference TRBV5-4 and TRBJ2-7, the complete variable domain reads ETGVTQSPTHLIKTRGQQVTLRCSSQSGHNTVSWYQQALGQGPQFIFQYYREEENGRGNFPPRFSGLQFPNYSSELNVNALELDDSALYLCASSRASGGFYEQYFGPGTRLTVT.

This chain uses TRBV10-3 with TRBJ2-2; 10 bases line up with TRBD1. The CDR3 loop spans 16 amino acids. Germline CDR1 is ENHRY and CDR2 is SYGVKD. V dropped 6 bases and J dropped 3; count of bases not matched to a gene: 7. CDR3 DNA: TGTGCCATCAGAGCGACCGGGACAGGGGACACCGGGGAGCTGTTTTTT. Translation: CAIRATGTGDTGELFF.

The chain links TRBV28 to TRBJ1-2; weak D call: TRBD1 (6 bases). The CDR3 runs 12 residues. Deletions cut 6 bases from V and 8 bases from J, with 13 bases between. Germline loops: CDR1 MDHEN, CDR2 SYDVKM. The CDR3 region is CASSHREDGYTF. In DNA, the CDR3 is TGTGCCAGCAGCCACAGGGAGGACGGCTACACCTTC.

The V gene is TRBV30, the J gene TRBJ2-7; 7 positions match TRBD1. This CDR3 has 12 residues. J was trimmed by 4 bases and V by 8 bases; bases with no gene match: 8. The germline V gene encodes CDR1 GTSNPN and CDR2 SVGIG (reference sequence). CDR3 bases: TGTGCCCTGAAGGGGGCGAAATACGAGCAGTACTTC. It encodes CALKGAKYEQYF. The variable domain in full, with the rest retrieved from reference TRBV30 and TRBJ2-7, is SQTIHQWPATLVQPVGSPLSLECTVEGTSNPNLYWYRQAAGRGLQLLFYSVGIGQISSEVPQNLSASRPQDRQFILSSKKLLLSDSGFYLCALKGAKYEQYFGPGTRLTVT.

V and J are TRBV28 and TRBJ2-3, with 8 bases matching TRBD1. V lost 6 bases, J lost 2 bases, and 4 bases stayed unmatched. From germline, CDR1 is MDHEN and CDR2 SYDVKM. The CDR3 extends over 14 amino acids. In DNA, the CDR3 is TGTGCCAGCAGCATGGGACAGGCCACAGATACGCAGTATTTT. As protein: CASSMGQATDTQYF.

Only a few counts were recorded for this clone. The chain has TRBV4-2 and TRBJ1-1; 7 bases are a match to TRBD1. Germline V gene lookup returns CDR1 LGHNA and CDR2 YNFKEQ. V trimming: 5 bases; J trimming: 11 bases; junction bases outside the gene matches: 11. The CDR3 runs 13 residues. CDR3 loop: CASSSGTVAPAFF. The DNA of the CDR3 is TGTGCCAGCAGCTCGGGGACAGTGGCCCCGGCTTTCTTT.

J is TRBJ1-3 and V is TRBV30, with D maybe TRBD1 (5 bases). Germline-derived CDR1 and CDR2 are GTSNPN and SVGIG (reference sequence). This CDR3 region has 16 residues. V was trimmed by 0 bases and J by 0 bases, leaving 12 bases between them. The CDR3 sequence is CAWSVGGPSSGNTIYF. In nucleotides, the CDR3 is TGTGCCTGGAGTGTTGGGGGACCGTCCTCTGGAAACACCATATATTTT.

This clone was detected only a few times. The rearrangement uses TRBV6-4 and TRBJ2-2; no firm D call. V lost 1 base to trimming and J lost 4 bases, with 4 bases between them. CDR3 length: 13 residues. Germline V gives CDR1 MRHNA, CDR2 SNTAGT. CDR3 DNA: TGTGCCAGCAGTGACTGGCCCACCGGGGAGCTGTTTTTT. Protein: CASSDWPTGELFF.

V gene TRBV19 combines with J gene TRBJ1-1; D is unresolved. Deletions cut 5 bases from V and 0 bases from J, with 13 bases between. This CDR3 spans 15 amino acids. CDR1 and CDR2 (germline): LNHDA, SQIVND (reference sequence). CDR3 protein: CASSFPTALNTEAFF. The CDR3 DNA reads TGTGCCAGTAGTTTCCCGACGGCACTGAACACTGAAGCTTTCTTT. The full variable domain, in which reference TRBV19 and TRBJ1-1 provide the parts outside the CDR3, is DGGITQSPKYLFRKEGQNVTLSCEQNLNHDAMYWYRQDPGQGLRLIYYSQIVNDFQKGDIAEGYSVSREKKESFPLTVTSAQKNPTAFYLCASSFPTALNTEAFFGQGTRLTVV.

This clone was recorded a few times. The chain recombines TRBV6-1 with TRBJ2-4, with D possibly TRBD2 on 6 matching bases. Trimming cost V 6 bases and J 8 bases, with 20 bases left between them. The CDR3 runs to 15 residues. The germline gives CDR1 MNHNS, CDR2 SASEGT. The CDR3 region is CASSQLAGPGDIQYF. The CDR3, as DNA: TGTGCCAGCAGCCAACTCGCGGGGCCTGGCGACATTCAGTACTTC.

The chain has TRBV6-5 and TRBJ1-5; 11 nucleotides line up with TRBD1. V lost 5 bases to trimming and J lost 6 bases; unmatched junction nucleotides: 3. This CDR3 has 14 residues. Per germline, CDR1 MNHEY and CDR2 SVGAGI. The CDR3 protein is CASSRTGGRQPQHF. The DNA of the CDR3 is TGTGCCAGCAGTAGGACAGGGGGCCGTCAGCCCCAGCATTTT.

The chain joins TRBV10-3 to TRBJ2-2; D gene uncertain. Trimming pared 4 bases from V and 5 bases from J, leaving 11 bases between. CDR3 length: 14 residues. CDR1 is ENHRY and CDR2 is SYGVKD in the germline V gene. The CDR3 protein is CAISGIPPTGELFF. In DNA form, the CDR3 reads TGTGCCATCAGTGGGATCCCCCCAACCGGGGAGCTGTTTTTT.

The CDR3 sequence: CSATPSSLEQYF. Here the CDR3 DNA reads TGCAGCGCTACCCCCTCTTCGCTCGAGCAGTACTTC. This rearrangement joins TRBV29-1 to TRBJ2-7; D unresolved. This CDR3 has 12 residues. Trimming left V 7 bases short and J 6 bases short, with 16 bases between. Looked up from germline, CDR1 is SQVTM and CDR2 is ANQGSEA.

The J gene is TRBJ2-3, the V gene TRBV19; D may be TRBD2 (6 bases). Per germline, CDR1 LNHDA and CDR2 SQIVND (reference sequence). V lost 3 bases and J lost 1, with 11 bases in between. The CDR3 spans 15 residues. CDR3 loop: CASSISGLRTDTQYF. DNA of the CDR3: TGTGCCAGTAGTATTTCGGGACTCCGCACAGATACGCAGTATTTT.

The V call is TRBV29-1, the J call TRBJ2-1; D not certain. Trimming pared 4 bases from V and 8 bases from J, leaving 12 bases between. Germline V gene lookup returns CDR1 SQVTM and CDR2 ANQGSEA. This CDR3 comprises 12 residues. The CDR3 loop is CSVVITSDEQFF. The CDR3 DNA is TGCAGCGTTGTCATCACGAGCGATGAGCAGTTCTTC.

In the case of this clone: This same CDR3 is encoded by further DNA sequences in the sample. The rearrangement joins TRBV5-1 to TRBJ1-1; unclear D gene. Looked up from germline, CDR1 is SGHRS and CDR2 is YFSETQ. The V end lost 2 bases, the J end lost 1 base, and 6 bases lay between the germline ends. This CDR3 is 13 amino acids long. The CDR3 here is CASSFTGNTEAFF. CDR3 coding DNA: TGCGCCAGCAGCTTTACCGGGAACACTGAAGCTTTCTTT.

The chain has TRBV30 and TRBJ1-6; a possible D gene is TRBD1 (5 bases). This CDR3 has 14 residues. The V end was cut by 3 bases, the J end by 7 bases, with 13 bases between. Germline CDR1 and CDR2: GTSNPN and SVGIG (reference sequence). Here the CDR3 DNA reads TGTGCCTGGAGATTGGGGGGAGGGAATTCACCCCTCCACTTT. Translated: CAWRLGGGNSPLHF.

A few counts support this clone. The DNA of the CDR3 is TGCGCCAGCAGCCAAGATCTACCCAAAGGGCCGCGCATTTACGAGCAGTACTTC. Its translation is CASSQDLPKGPRIYEQYF. The chain links TRBV4-3 to TRBJ2-7, with no clear D. The V and J ends lost 0 bases and 4 bases respectively, with 22 bases between them. CDR1 LGHNA and CDR2 YSLEER come from the germline V gene. This CDR3 has 18 amino acids.

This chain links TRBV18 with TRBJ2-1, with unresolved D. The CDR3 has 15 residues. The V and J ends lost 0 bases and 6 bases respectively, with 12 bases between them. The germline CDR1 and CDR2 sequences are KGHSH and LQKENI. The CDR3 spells CASSPPNLSGNEQFF. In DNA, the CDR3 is TGTGCCAGCTCACCACCTAACCTATCCGGCAATGAGCAGTTCTTC.

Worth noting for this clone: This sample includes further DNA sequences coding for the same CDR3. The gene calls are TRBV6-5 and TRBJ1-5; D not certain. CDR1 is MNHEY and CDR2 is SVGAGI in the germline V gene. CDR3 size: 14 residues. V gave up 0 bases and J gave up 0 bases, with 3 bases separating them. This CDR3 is CASSYSASNQPQHF. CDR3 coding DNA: TGTGCCAGCAGTTACTCAGCTAGCAATCAGCCCCAGCATTTT.

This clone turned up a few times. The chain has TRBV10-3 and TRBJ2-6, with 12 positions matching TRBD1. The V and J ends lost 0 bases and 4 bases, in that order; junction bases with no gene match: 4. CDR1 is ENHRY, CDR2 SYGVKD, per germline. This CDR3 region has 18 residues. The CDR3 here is CAISESGTGGIGANVLTF. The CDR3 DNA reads TGTGCCATCAGTGAGTCAGGGACAGGGGGCATCGGGGCCAACGTCCTGACTTTC.